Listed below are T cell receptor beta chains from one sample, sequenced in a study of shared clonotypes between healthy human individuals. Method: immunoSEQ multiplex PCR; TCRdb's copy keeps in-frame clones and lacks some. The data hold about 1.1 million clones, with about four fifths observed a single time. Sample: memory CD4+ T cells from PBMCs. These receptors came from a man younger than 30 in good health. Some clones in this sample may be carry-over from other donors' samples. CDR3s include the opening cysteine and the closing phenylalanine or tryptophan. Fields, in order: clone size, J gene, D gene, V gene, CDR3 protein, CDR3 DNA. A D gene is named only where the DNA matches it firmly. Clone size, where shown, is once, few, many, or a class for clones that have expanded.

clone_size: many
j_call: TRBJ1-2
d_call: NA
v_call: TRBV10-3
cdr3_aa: CATSPPDNYGYTF
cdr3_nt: TGTGCCACCTCCCCCCCGGACAACTATGGCTACACCTTC

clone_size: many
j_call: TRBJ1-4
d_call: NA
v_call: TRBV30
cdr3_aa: CAWSEGLEEKLFF
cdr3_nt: TGTGCCTGGAGTGAAGGGTTGGAGGAAAAATTGTTTTTT

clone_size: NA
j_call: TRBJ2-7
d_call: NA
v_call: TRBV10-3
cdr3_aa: CAISRPSYEQYF
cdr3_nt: TGTGCCATCAGCCGGCCCAGCTACGAGCAGTACTTC

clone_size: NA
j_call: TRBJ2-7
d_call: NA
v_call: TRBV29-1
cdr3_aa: CSVEDYQGYEQYF
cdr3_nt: TGCAGCGTTGAAGATTATCAGGGGTACGAGCAGTACTTC

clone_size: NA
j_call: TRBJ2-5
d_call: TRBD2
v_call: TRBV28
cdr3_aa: CASSLGGSGQETQYF
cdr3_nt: TGTGCCAGCAGTTTGGGCGGGAGTGGGCAAGAGACCCAGTACTTC

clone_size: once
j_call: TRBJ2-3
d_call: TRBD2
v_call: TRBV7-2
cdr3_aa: CASSPHPRASGSADTQYF
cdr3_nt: TGTGCCAGCAGCCCCCACCCACGGGCTAGCGGGAGCGCAGATACGCAGTATTTT

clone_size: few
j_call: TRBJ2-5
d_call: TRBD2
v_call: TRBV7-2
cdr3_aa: CASSSHNGGGGTQYF
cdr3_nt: TGTGCCAGCAGCTCCCATAATGGCGGGGGGGGGACCCAGTACTTC

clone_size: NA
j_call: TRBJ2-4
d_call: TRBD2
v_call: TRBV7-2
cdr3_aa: CASSSRRGLGAKNIQYF
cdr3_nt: TGTGCCAGCAGCTCGCGACGGGGACTAGGGGCCAAAAACATTCAGTACTTC

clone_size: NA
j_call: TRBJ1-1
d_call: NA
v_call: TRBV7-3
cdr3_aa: CASSLNAGVTEAFF
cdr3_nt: TGTGCCAGCAGCTTAAATGCGGGTGTCACTGAAGCTTTCTTT

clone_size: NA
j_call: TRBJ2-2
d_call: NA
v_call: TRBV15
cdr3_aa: CATRREITNTGELFF
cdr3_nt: TGTGCCACCAGGAGAGAAATTACGAACACCGGGGAGCTGTTTTTT

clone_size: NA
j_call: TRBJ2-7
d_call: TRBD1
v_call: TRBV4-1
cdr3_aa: CASSPRTGFYEQYF
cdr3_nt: TGCGCCAGCAGCCCCCGGACAGGGTTCTACGAGCAGTACTTC

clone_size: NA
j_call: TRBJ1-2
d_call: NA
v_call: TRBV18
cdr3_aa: CASSPVREYGYTF
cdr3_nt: TGTGCCAGCTCACCAGTCAGAGAATATGGCTACACCTTC

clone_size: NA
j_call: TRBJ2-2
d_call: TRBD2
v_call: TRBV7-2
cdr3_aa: CASSLRGAGLAITGELFF
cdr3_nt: TGTGCCAGCAGCTTAAGGGGGGCCGGACTAGCAATAACCGGGGAGCTGTTTTTT

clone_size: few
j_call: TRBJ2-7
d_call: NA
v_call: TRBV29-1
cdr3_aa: CSVVSTPPGDAQYF
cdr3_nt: TGCAGCGTTGTTTCGACACCCCCCGGGGACGCGCAGTACTTC

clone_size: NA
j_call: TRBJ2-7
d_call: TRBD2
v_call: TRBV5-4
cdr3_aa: CASSAGLAGLEQYF
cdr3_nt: TGTGCCAGCAGCGCCGGACTAGCGGGGCTCGAGCAGTACTTC

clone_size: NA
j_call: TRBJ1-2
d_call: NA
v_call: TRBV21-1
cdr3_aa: CASSNNQGGHGYTF
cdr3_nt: TGTGCCAGCAGCAATAATCAGGGTGGACATGGCTACACCTTC

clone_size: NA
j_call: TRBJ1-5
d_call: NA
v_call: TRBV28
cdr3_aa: CASSFRQSNQPQHF
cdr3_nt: TGTGCCAGCAGTTTCCGACAGAGCAATCAGCCCCAGCATTTT

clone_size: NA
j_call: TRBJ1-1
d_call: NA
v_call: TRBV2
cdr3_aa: CASCPTRGNTEAFF
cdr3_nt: TGTGCCAGCTGCCCAACAAGGGGTAACACTGAAGCTTTCTTT

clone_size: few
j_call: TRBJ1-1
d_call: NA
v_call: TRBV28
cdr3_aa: CASSLFTTEAFF
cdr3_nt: TGTGCCAGCAGTTTATTTACCACTGAAGCTTTCTTT

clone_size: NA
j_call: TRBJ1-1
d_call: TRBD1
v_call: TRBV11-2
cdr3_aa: CASSFMGQEAFF
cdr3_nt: TGTGCCAGCAGCTTTATGGGACAGGAAGCTTTCTTT

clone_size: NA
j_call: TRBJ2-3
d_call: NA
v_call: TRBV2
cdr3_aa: CASSDLDDTQYF
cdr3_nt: TGTGCCAGCAGTGATCTGGACGATACGCAGTATTTT

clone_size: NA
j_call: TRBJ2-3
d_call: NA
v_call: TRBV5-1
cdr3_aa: CASSLGGTRTDTQYF
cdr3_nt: TGCGCCAGCAGCTTGGGCGGGACCCGCACAGATACGCAGTATTTT

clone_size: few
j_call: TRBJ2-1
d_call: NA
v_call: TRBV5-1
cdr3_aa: CASSLALGSLVRDEQFF
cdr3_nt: TGCGCCAGCAGCTTGGCCCTCGGGTCGCTAGTTCGCGATGAGCAGTTCTTC